Included here is one T cell receptor (beta chain) sequence, with context. Its antigen remains unidentified. A J-beta primer mix and a sample-barcoded 5' primer were used in a second PCR of about 7 to 12 cycles. One entry per CDR3 protein results from TCRdb running MiXCR on the 5' RACE reads. The repertoire holds approximately 810,000 distinct CDR3 sequences, with roughly 34% as singletons. This sample was taken from a study of blood T cells in healthy people across ages. Study-wide results and caveats: Compared with aged donors, long-lived donors showed fewer expanded clones, suggesting selection.

This CDR3 spans 15 amino acids. Looked up from germline, CDR1 is MGHRA and CDR2 is YSYEKL. V was trimmed by 0 bases and J by 2 bases, leaving 8 bases between them. The specimen sequenced was blood. J is TRBJ1-5 and V is TRBV4-1; D gene unclear. The sequence was obtained from a man younger than 30 in good health. In DNA, the CDR3 is TGCGCCAGCAGCCAAGATCGGGTTCGCAATCAGCCCCAGCATTTT. Protein sequence: CASSQDRVRNQPQHF.